The rows below give T cell receptor beta chains drawn from one sample of a study of sequential checkpoint blockade in melanoma. Some clones are missing from TCRdb's copy, which holds only in-frame ones; the method was immunoSEQ multiplex PCR. The sample has thousands of clones; roughly 50% are singletons. The input for sequencing was CD8+ T cells sorted from blood (inferred from file names), taken from a patient given nivolumab and ipilimumab in sequence. These receptors were obtained from a human donor with melanoma. Both conserved end residues are part of each CDR3. Fields, in order: V gene, clone size, CDR3 protein. Size tells how often a clone was seen (once, few, many) or the class of an expanded clone, and some rows leave it out.

V gene: TRBV6-5
clone size: NA
CDR3 protein: CASRPTGDSNQPQHF

V gene: TRBV7-8
clone size: NA
CDR3 protein: CASSFRGRQPQHF

V gene: TRBV9
clone size: NA
CDR3 protein: CASSPGSGLSTDTQYF

V gene: TRBV2
clone size: NA
CDR3 protein: CAITSGNYEQYF

V gene: TRBV6-6
clone size: NA
CDR3 protein: CASSPDRSLNQPQHF

V gene: TRBV4-2
clone size: few
CDR3 protein: CASSLAGSYEQYF

V gene: TRBV4-3
clone size: NA
CDR3 protein: CASSPRRGPDGNTIYF

V gene: TRBV29-1
clone size: NA
CDR3 protein: CSVEPVGTGAGELFF

V gene: TRBV5-4
clone size: medium-sized
CDR3 protein: CASSFPGQGIYEQYF

V gene: TRBV27
clone size: NA
CDR3 protein: CASSLSAQGLPLLHF

V gene: TRBV21-1
clone size: medium-sized
CDR3 protein: CASSGGGAGNTIYF

V gene: TRBV6-5
clone size: once
CDR3 protein: CASSQSGSSYNEQFF

V gene: TRBV11-2
clone size: NA
CDR3 protein: CASSLIVSFGTDTQYF

V gene: TRBV28
clone size: few
CDR3 protein: CASSFASRDRNTGELFF

V gene: TRBV6-5
clone size: NA
CDR3 protein: CASSYSGQGASEAFF

V gene: TRBV4-3
clone size: NA
CDR3 protein: CASSQTGGSTAFF

V gene: TRBV28
clone size: NA
CDR3 protein: CASSFSDILEQYF

V gene: TRBV28
clone size: NA
CDR3 protein: CASSLPPSGDPYEQYF

V gene: TRBV9
clone size: NA
CDR3 protein: CASSVGVGGRGEQYF

V gene: TRBV28
clone size: few
CDR3 protein: CASSLPEQGETYEQYF

V gene: TRBV5-4
clone size: few
CDR3 protein: CASSLAAGRDWGNQPQHF

V gene: TRBV18
clone size: NA
CDR3 protein: CASSGTGPGAEAFF

V gene: TRBV6-5
clone size: NA
CDR3 protein: CASSYAGISGYTF

V gene: TRBV27
clone size: NA
CDR3 protein: CASSRTSGGHNEQFF

V gene: TRBV4-2
clone size: NA
CDR3 protein: CASSIVGGAGEQYF

V gene: TRBV4-3
clone size: NA
CDR3 protein: CASSYSGTGEGYGYTF

V gene: TRBV27
clone size: few
CDR3 protein: CASSLLAGGINTGELFF

V gene: TRBV16
clone size: medium-sized
CDR3 protein: CASSQSPRGDYEQYF

V gene: TRBV7-3
clone size: NA
CDR3 protein: CASRPGLAGAEYTDTQYF

V gene: TRBV30
clone size: NA
CDR3 protein: CAWSDDETWGGKNSPLHF

V gene: TRBV10-3
clone size: NA
CDR3 protein: CAISFTSGRVLNEQFF

V gene: TRBV5-5
clone size: NA
CDR3 protein: CASSLKRVYEQYF

V gene: TRBV11-1
clone size: NA
CDR3 protein: CASSPGWGNEQYF

V gene: TRBV27
clone size: few
CDR3 protein: CASTPTSGPGGQYF

V gene: TRBV4-1
clone size: few
CDR3 protein: CASSLLTGADTQYF

V gene: TRBV7-9
clone size: medium-sized
CDR3 protein: CASSSGGSDEQYF

V gene: TRBV5-5
clone size: NA
CDR3 protein: CASSLKQGNQPQHF

V gene: TRBV10-2
clone size: NA
CDR3 protein: CASSVVGNQPQHF

V gene: TRBV7-3
clone size: NA
CDR3 protein: CASSRTSGDTQYF

V gene: TRBV19
clone size: NA
CDR3 protein: CASSPDREALNSPLHF

V gene: TRBV12-5
clone size: NA
CDR3 protein: CASALGGGRYEQYF

V gene: TRBV27
clone size: few
CDR3 protein: CASSDASSYNEQFF

V gene: TRBV5-6
clone size: NA
CDR3 protein: CASSSGTSVHFYEQYF

V gene: TRBV15
clone size: NA
CDR3 protein: CATSRDPNSGGSGYTF

V gene: TRBV6-5
clone size: NA
CDR3 protein: CASSYGGLDTEAFF

V gene: TRBV7-3
clone size: NA
CDR3 protein: CASSPRLAGGEQYF

V gene: TRBV19
clone size: few
CDR3 protein: CASSPQGVSYEQYF

V gene: TRBV5-6
clone size: few
CDR3 protein: CASSLEGHSSYEQYF

V gene: TRBV6-6
clone size: medium-sized
CDR3 protein: CASLGGEQYF

V gene: TRBV7-2
clone size: NA
CDR3 protein: CASSWGLEQYF

V gene: TRBV7-9
clone size: NA
CDR3 protein: CASGWGLNEQYF

V gene: TRBV19
clone size: NA
CDR3 protein: CASSIWTGDQPQHF